The next 23 T cell receptor beta chains were all read from a single sample in a study of multiple sclerosis patients with progressive multifocal leukoencephalopathy. Profiling relied on immunoSEQ multiplex PCR, and the TCRdb table lists in-frame clones only, not all of them. The sample holds more than 25,000 clones, roughly 91% seen once. The sample's time point: before natalizumab initiation. The sequenced sample consisted of PBMCs. These receptors were taken from a human donor with multiple sclerosis.

This clone turned up a few times. V and J are TRBV19 and TRBJ1-1, with 10 bases aligning to TRBD1. The germline V gene encodes CDR1 LNHDA and CDR2 SQIVND (reference sequence). With 7 bases clipped from V and 6 bases from J, the junction kept 14 bases outside the gene matches. The CDR3 length is 16 residues. CDR3 protein: CASILTIGQGDSEAFF. The CDR3, as DNA: TGTGCCAGTATCCTGACTATCGGACAGGGGGACTCTGAAGCTTTCTTT.

This sequence joins TRBV7-8 and TRBJ1-2; D is ambiguous. The germline CDR1 and CDR2 sequences are SGHVS and FQNEAQ. Between the trimmed V and J ends, which lost 1 base and 8 bases, there was a span of 5 bases. This CDR3 comprises 11 residues. The CDR3 DNA reads TGTGCCAGCAGCTTAGTGGGCGGCTACACCTTC. Protein: CASSLVGGYTF.

The chain couples TRBV6-5 to TRBJ1-1, with 11 bases identical to TRBD1. Germline CDR1 MNHEY, CDR2 SVGAGI. V dropped 6 bases and J dropped 4; count of bases not matched to a gene: 7. The CDR3 has 15 amino acids. The CDR3 loop is CASSRTGQGGTEAFF. Written as DNA, the CDR3 is TGTGCCAGCAGCAGAACGGGACAGGGGGGCACTGAAGCTTTCTTT.

The genes are TRBV18 and TRBJ1-2; D is unclear. The length of the CDR3 is 13 residues. CDR1 KGHSH and CDR2 LQKENI come from the germline V gene. Between the trimmed V and J ends, which lost 5 bases and 8 bases, there was a span of 15 bases. The CDR3 here is CASSGSDTRGYTF. The CDR3 coding sequence is TGTGCCAGCTCAGGTAGCGACACCCGCGGCTACACCTTC.

This chain links TRBV19 with TRBJ2-1, with a weak D call TRBD1 (6 bases). V lost 6 bases and J 5 bases, leaving 11 bases between the germline ends. Per the germline V gene, CDR1 is LNHDA and CDR2 is SQIVND (reference sequence). CDR3 length: 13 amino acids. The chain's CDR3 is CASRNRDNNEQFF. The CDR3 nucleotides read TGTGCCAGTAGGAACAGGGACAACAATGAGCAGTTCTTC.

The rearrangement joins TRBV5-1 to TRBJ2-4; 7 bases fit TRBD1. CDR1 is SGHRS, CDR2 YFSETQ, per germline. The CDR3 sequence is 17 residues long. V was clipped by 0 bases and J by 2 bases; unmatched bases: 8. The CDR3 DNA reads TGCGCCAGCAGCTTGGAAGGGCAGGGACAGACCAAAAACATTCAGTACTTC. As protein: CASSLEGQGQTKNIQYF.

This rearrangement joins TRBV2 to TRBJ2-3; possibly TRBD1 or TRBD2 for D (7 bases each). The CDR3 spans 14 residues. The V gene lost 5 bases and the J gene lost 4 bases, with 13 bases spanning the gap. In germline, CDR1 is SNHLY, CDR2 FYNNEI. The CDR3 DNA is TGTGCCAGCAGTTTACAGGGGAGGGCAGATACGCAGTATTTT. Translated, it gives CASSLQGRADTQYF.

The chain couples TRBV5-8 to TRBJ1-4; no clear D gene. CDR3 length: 15 residues. Per the germline V gene, CDR1 is SGHTS and CDR2 is YDEGEE. V was clipped by 0 bases and J by 6 bases, with 12 bases between them. This chain's CDR3 is CASSLVGSGDEKLFF. The DNA of the CDR3 is TGTGCCAGCAGCTTGGTCGGCAGCGGCGATGAAAAACTGTTTTTT.

CDR3 coding DNA: TGTGCCAGCAGTTTCCCCACCCGTAGTCAGGGAGAACTGTTTTTT. Translating gives CASSFPTRSQGELFF. The chain employs TRBV28 and TRBJ1-4, with D possibly matching TRBD1 (5 bases). Trimming removed 3 bases at V and 12 bases at J, with 20 bases between. Germline V gene lookup returns CDR1 MDHEN and CDR2 SYDVKM. There are 15 residues in the CDR3.

This sequence joins TRBV4-3 and TRBJ1-1; tentative D call: TRBD1 (6 bases). In germline, CDR1 is LGHNA, CDR2 YSLEER. The ends were cut back, 0 bases at V and 0 bases at J, with 8 bases in the middle. This CDR3 region has 15 residues. CDR3 bases: TGCGCCAGCAGCCAAGATAGGGGGGTGAACACTGAAGCTTTCTTT. Translated: CASSQDRGVNTEAFF.

This clone was seen just once. The chain is built from TRBV30 and TRBJ1-5, with D possibly being TRBD1 (5 bases). The V and J ends lost 0 bases and 0 bases respectively, with 9 bases between them. The CDR3 runs to 15 residues. The germline V gene encodes CDR1 GTSNPN and CDR2 SVGIG (reference sequence). CDR3 protein: CAWSVGQNSNQPQHF. The DNA of the CDR3 is TGTGCCTGGAGTGTGGGGCAGAATAGCAATCAGCCCCAGCATTTT. The full variable domain, its missing parts supplied by reference TRBV30 and TRBJ1-5, is SQTIHQWPATLVQPVGSPLSLECTVEGTSNPNLYWYRQAAGRGLQLLFYSVGIGQISSEVPQNLSASRPQDRQFILSSKKLLLSDSGFYLCAWSVGQNSNQPQHFGDGTRLSIL.

This rearrangement joins TRBV6-4 to TRBJ2-1; D may match TRBD1 or TRBD2 (5 bases each). CDR3 length: 14 residues. The ends were cut back, 2 bases at V and 7 bases at J, with 12 bases in the middle. Germline V gene sequence: CDR1 MRHNA, CDR2 SNTAGT. CDR3 DNA sequence: TGTGCCAGCAGTGACACAGGTGGGGGTAATGAGCAGTTCTTC. It specifies CASSDTGGGNEQFF.

The chain recombines TRBV21-1 with TRBJ1-1; the listed D gene, TRBD1, was not tested against the DNA. TRBV21-1 is an annotated pseudogene. This CDR3 is built from 13 residues. The CDR3 spells CASSKRSPPEAFF. The CDR3 nucleotides are TGTGCCAGCAGCAAACGCAGTCCTCCTGAAGCTTTCTTT.

This clone was recorded once. V usage is TRBV6-5 and J usage is TRBJ1-6; D is ambiguous. This CDR3 has 14 amino acids. The germline V and J ends were trimmed by 0 bases and 7 bases, with 7 bases remaining between them. The V gene's germline CDR1 is MNHEY and CDR2 SVGAGI. The CDR3 DNA reads TGTGCCAGCAGTTACTCATGGACCAATTCACCCCTCCACTTT. Translated, it gives CASSYSWTNSPLHF.

Here the CDR3 DNA reads TGTGCCAGCAGTTTATTTCCCTCCCAGCGGTACTCCTACAATGAGCAGTTCTTC. It encodes CASSLFPSQRYSYNEQFF. This chain joins TRBV27 and TRBJ2-1; tentatively, D is TRBD2 (5 bases). Germline assignment: CDR1 MNHEY and CDR2 SMNVEV (reference sequence). This CDR3 contains 18 residues. The germline V and J ends were trimmed by 1 base and 0 bases, with 16 bases remaining between them.

This chain links TRBV4-1 with TRBJ1-5; D might be TRBD1 (6 bases). The CDR3 loop spans 15 amino acids. Trimming pared 0 bases from V and 4 bases from J, leaving 10 bases between. CDR1 and CDR2 from the germline V gene are MGHRA and YSYEKL. Written as DNA, the CDR3 is TGCGCCAGCAGCCAAGATGGACAGATTAATCAGCCCCAGCATTTT. Protein product: CASSQDGQINQPQHF.

V usage is TRBV28 and J usage is TRBJ1-1; D unclear. V was trimmed by 7 bases and J by 6 bases, leaving 9 bases between them. The CDR3 totals 11 residues. The germline gives CDR1 MDHEN, CDR2 SYDVKM. CDR3 loop: CASNKPPEAFF. DNA of the CDR3: TGTGCCAGCAATAAGCCCCCTGAAGCTTTCTTT.

Only one count was recorded for this clone. V and J are TRBV7-2 and TRBJ2-7; D ambiguous. Germline assignment: CDR1 SGHTA and CDR2 FQGNSA. The CDR3 length is 16 residues. Trimming took off 1 base at V and 4 bases at J, with 17 bases between the two ends. This CDR3 reads CASSLGVPPPEYEQYF. As DNA, the CDR3 is TGTGCCAGCAGCTTAGGAGTCCCACCCCCCGAATACGAGCAGTACTTC. Drawing the rest from reference TRBV7-2 and TRBJ2-7, the complete variable domain is GAGVSQSPSNKVTEKGKDVELRCDPISGHTALYWYRQSLGQGLEFLIYFQGNSAPDKSGLPSDRFSAERTGGSVSTLTIQRTQQEDSAVYLCASSLGVPPPEYEQYFGPGTRLTVT.

The V gene is TRBV19, the J gene TRBJ2-3; tentative D call: TRBD1 (5 bases). The germline CDR1 and CDR2 sequences are LNHDA and SQIVND (reference sequence). The CDR3 runs to 12 residues. With 8 bases removed from V and 3 bases from J, the gap between germline ends came to 9 bases. The CDR3, as DNA: TGTGCCAGTGGTCACAGGACAGATACGCAGTATTTT. Translated: CASGHRTDTQYF.

V is TRBV6-5 and J is TRBJ2-2, with D possibly called TRBD1 or TRBD2 (6 bases each). Trimming took off 3 bases at V and 7 bases at J, with 12 bases between the two ends. This CDR3 is built from 14 residues. Germline CDR1 and CDR2: MNHEY and SVGAGI. CDR3 region: CASSYEGGVGELFF. The CDR3 region has the DNA TGTGCCAGCAGTTATGAGGGGGGAGTCGGGGAGCTGTTTTTT.

The chain employs TRBV6-5 and TRBJ2-2; D is undetermined. Germline CDR1 and CDR2: MNHEY and SVGAGI. Deletions cut 0 bases from V and 3 bases from J, with 11 bases between. This CDR3 contains 16 residues. The DNA of the CDR3 is TGTGCCAGCAGTTACTCGAGTCCAGGCTACACCGGGGAGCTGTTTTTT. It translates to CASSYSSPGYTGELFF.

The chain couples TRBV2 to TRBJ2-7; tentatively, D is TRBD2 (6 bases). The CDR3 totals 16 residues. In germline, CDR1 is SNHLY, CDR2 FYNNEI. V gave up 7 bases and J gave up 0 bases, with 19 bases separating them. The CDR3 DNA follows: TGTGCCAGCACTACCCCGGAGGGTAAGAGCTCCTACGAGCAGTACTTC. This codes for CASTTPEGKSSYEQYF.

This sequence joins TRBV18 and TRBJ1-2, with TRBD1 as a possible D gene (5 bases). Trimming removed 2 bases from V and 4 bases from J, with 23 bases in between. Germline values: CDR1 KGHSH, CDR2 LQKENI. This CDR3 has 18 amino acids. The CDR3: CASSPFLDMGEASYGYTF. For the CDR3, the DNA is TGTGCCAGCTCACCATTCCTCGACATGGGGGAGGCGAGCTATGGCTACACCTTC.